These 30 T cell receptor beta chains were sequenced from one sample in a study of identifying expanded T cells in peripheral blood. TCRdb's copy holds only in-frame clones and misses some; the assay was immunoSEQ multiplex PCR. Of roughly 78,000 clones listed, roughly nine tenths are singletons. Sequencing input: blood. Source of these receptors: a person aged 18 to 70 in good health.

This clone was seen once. The CDR3 nucleotides are TGTGCCAGCAGTCTCAGTGGCTCCATCGGAGAGACCCAGTACTTC. It specifies CASSLSGSIGETQYF. The rearrangement links TRBV28 to TRBJ2-5; D is ambiguous. Looked up from germline, CDR1 is MDHEN and CDR2 is SYDVKM. The CDR3 has 15 residues. V was shortened by 5 bases and J by 4 bases, with 17 bases between the two germline ends.

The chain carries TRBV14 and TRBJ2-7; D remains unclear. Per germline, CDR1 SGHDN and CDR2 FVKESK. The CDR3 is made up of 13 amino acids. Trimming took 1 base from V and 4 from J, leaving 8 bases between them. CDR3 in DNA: TGTGCCAGCAGCCAAGCCCCCCGATACGAGCAGTACTTC. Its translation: CASSQAPRYEQYF.

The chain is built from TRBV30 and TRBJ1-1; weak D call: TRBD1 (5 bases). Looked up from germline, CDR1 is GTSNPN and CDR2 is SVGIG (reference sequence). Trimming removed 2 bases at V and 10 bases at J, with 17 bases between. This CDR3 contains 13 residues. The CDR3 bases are TGTGCCTGGAGTCTCTCCAAGGTGGGGGGAGCTTTCTTT. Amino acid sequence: CAWSLSKVGGAFF.

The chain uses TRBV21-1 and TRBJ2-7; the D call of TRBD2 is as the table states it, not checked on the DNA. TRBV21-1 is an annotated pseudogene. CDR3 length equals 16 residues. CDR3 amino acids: CASSIGGLAGGYEQYF. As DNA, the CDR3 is TGTGCCAGCAGCATAGGAGGACTAGCGGGAGGGTACGAGCAGTACTTC.

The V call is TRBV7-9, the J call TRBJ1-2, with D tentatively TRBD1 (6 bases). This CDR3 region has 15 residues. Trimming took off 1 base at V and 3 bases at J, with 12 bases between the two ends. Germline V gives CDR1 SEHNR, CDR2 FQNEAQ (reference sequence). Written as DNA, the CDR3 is TGTGCCAGCAGCTTAGGGACAGAACTTCACTATGGCTACACCTTC. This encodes CASSLGTELHYGYTF.

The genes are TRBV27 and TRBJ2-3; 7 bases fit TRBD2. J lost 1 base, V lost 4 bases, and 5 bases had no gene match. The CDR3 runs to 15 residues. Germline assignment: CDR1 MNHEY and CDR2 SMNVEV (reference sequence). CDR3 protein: CASSSFLAGTDTQYF. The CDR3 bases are TGTGCCAGCAGTTCTTTCCTAGCGGGCACAGATACGCAGTATTTT.

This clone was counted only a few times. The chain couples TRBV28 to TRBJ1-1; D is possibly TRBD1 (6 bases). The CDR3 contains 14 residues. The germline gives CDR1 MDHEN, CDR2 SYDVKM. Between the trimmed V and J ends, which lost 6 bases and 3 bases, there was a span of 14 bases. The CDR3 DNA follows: TGTGCCAGCAGACGAAGGACAGAGGACACTGAAGCTTTCTTT. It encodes CASRRRTEDTEAFF.

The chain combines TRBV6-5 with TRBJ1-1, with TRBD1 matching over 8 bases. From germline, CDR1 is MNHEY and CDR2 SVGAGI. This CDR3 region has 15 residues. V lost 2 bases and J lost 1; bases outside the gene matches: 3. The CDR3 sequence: CASSYGTGPNTEAFF. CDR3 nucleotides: TGTGCCAGCAGTTACGGGACAGGCCCGAACACTGAAGCTTTCTTT.

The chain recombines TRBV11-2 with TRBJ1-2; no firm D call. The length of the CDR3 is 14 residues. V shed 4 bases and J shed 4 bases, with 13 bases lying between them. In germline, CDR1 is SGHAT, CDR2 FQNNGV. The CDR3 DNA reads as TGTGCCAGCAGCTACTCGGAAAGGACCTATGGCTACACCTTC. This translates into CASSYSERTYGYTF.

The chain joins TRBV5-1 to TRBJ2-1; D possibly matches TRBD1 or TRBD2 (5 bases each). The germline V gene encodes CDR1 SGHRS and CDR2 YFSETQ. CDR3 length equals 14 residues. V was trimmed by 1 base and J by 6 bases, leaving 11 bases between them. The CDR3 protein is CASSLLPGTNEQFF. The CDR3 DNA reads TGCGCCAGCAGCTTGCTACCCGGGACCAATGAGCAGTTCTTC.

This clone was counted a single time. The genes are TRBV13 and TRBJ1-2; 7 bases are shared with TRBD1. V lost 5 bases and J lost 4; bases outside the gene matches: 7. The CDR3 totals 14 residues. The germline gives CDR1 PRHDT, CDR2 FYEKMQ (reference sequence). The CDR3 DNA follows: TGTGCCAGCAGCAGAGACAGGGCCCCCTATGGCTACACCTTC. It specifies CASSRDRAPYGYTF.

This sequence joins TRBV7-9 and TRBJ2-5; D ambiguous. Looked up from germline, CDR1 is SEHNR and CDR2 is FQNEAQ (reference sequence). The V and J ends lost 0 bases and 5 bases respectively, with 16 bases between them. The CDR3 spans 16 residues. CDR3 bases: TGTGCCAGCAGCTTAGCGCAGGCAGCGTCAATGGAGACCCAGTACTTC. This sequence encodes CASSLAQAASMETQYF.

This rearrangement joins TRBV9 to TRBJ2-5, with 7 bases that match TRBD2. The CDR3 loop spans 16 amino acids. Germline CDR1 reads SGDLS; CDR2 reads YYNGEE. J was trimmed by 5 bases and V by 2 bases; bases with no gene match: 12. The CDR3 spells CASSVSGLGKGETQYF. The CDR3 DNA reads TGTGCCAGCAGCGTTTCTGGACTAGGGAAGGGGGAGACCCAGTACTTC.

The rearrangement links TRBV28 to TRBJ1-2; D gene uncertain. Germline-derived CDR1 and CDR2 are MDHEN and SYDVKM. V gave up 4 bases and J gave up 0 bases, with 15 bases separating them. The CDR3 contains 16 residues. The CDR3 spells CASSSLGFLTNYGYTF. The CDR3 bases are TGTGCCAGCAGTTCTCTTGGGTTCCTGACTAACTATGGCTACACCTTC.

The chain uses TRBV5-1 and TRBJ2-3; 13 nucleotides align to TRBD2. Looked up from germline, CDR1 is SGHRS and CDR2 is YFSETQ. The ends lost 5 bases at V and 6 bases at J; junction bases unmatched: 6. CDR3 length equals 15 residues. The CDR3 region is CASSSGTSGVDTQYF. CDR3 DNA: TGCGCCAGCAGTTCCGGGACTAGCGGGGTGGATACGCAGTATTTT.

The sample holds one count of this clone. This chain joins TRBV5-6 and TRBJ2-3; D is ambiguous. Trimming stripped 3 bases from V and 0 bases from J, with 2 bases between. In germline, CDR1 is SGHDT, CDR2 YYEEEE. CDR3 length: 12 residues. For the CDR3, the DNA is TGTGCCAGCAGCTACAGCACAGATACGCAGTATTTT. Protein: CASSYSTDTQYF.

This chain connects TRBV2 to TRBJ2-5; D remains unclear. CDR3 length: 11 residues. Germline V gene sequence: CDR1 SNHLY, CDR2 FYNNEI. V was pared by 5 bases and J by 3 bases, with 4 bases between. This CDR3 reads CASSTEETQYF. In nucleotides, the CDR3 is TGTGCCAGCAGTACTGAAGAGACCCAGTACTTC.

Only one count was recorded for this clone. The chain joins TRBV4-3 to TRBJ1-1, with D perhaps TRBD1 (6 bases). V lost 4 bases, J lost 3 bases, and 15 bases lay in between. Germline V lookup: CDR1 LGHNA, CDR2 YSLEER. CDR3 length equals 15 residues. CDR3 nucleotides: TGCGCCAGCAGCCGCTCTTGGGAGGGGGACACTGAAGCTTTCTTT. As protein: CASSRSWEGDTEAFF.

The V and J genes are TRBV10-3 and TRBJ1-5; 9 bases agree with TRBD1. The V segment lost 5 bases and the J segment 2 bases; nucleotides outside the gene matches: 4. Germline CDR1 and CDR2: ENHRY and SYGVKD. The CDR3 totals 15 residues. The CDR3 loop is CAISTDRGGNQPQHF. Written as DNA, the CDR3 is TGTGCCATCAGTACGGACAGGGGAGGCAATCAGCCCCAGCATTTT.

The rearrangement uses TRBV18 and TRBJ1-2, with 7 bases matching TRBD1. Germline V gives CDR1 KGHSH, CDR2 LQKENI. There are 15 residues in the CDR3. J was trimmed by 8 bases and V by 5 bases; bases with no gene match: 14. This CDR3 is CASSGPRDRADGYTF. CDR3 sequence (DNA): TGTGCCAGCTCAGGTCCCCGAGACAGGGCCGACGGCTACACCTTC.

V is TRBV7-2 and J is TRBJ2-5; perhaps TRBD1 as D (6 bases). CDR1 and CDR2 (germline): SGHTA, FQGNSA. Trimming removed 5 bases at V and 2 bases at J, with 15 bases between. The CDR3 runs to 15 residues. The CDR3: CASSATGTRQETQYF. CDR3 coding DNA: TGTGCCAGCAGCGCCACCGGGACACGTCAAGAGACCCAGTACTTC.

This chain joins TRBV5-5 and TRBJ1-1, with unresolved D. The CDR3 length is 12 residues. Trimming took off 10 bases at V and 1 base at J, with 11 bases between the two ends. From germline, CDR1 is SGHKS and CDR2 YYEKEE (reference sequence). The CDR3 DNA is TGTGCCTCCTCAGACCGGAACACTGAAGCTTTCTTT. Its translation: CASSDRNTEAFF.

The CDR3 sequence: CASGPGQGSAGELFF. CDR3 sequence (DNA): TGCGCCAGCGGACCGGGACAGGGTTCGGCCGGGGAGCTGTTTTTT. This chain joins TRBV5-1 and TRBJ2-2; 9 positions match TRBD1. Unmatched junction bases numbered 10, after V lost 7 bases and J lost 6 bases. CDR1 SGHRS and CDR2 YFSETQ come from the germline V gene. The CDR3 totals 15 residues. Filled out from reference TRBV5-1 and TRBJ2-2, the complete variable domain reads KAGVTQTPRYLIKTRGQQVTLSCSPISGHRSVSWYQQTPGQGLQFLFEYFSETQRNKGNFPGRFSGRQFSNSRSEMNVSTLELGDSALYLCASGPGQGSAGELFFGEGSRLTVL.

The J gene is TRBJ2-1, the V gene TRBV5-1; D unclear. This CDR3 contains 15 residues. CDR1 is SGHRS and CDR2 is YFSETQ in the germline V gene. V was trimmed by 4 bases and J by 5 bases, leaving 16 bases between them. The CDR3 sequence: CASSQVLDANNEQFF. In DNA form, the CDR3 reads TGCGCCAGCAGCCAGGTCCTGGACGCAAACAATGAGCAGTTCTTC. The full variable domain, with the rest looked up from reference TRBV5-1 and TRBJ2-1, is KAGVTQTPRYLIKTRGQQVTLSCSPISGHRSVSWYQQTPGQGLQFLFEYFSETQRNKGNFPGRFSGRQFSNSRSEMNVSTLELGDSALYLCASSQVLDANNEQFFGPGTRLTVL.

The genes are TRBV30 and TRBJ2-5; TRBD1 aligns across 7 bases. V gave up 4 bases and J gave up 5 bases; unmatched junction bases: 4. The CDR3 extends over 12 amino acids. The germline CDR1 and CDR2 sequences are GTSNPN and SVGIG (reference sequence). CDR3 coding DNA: TGTGCCTGGACTGTAGGGGGCGAGACCCAGTACTTC. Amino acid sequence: CAWTVGGETQYF.

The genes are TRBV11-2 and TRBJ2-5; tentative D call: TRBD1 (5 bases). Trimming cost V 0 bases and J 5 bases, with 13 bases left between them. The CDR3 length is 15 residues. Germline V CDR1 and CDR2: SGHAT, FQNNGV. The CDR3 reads CASSLDSQGGETQYF. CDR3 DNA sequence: TGTGCCAGCAGCTTAGATAGCCAGGGTGGCGAGACCCAGTACTTC.

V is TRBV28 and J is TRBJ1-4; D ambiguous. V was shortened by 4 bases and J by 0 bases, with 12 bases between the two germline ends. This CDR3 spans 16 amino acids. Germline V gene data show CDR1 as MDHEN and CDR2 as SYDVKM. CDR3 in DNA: TGTGCCAGCAGTTCACCCAGCCAGTCAACTAATGAAAAACTGTTTTTT. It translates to CASSSPSQSTNEKLFF.

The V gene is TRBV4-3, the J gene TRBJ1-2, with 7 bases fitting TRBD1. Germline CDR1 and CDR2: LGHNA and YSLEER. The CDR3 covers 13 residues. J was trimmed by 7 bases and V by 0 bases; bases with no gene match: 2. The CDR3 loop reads CASSQEKGAGYTF. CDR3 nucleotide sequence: TGCGCCAGCAGCCAAGAAAAGGGGGCTGGCTACACCTTC.

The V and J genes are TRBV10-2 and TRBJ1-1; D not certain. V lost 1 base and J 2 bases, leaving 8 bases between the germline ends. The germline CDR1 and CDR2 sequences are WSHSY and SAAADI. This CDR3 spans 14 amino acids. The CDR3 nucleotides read TGCGCCAGCAGTGAGTGGGTAGTAAACACTGAAGCTTTCTTT. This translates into CASSEWVVNTEAFF.

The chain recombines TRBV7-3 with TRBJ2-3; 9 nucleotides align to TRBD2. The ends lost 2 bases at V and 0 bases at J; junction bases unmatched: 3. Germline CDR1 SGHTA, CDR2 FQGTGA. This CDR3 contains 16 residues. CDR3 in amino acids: CASSLGAGGSTDTQYF. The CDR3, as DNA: TGTGCCAGCAGCTTAGGTGCGGGAGGGAGCACAGATACGCAGTATTTT.